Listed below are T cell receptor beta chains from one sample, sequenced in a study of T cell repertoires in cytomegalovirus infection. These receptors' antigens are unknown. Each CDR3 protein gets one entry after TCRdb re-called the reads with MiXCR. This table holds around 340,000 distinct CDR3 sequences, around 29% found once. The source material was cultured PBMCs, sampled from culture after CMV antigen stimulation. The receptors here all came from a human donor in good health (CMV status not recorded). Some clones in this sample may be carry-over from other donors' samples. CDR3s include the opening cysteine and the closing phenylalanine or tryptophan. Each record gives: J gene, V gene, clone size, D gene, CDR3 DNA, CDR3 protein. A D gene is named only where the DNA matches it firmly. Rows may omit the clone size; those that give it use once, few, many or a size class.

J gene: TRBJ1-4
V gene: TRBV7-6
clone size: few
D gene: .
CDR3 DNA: TGTGCCAGCAGCCAGGAAGGCCGATACCCCAAGGAAAAACTGTTTTTT
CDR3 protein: CASSQEGRYPKEKLFF

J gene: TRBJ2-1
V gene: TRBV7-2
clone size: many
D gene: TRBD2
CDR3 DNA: TGTGCCAGCAGCCTATATTCTAGCGGAACCTACAATGAGCAGTTCTTC
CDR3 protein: CASSLYSSGTYNEQFF

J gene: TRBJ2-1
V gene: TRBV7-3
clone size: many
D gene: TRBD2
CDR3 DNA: TGTGCCAGCAGTTTGACTAGCGGGGGGGCTAGGTACAATGAGCAGTTCTTC
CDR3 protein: CASSLTSGGARYNEQFF

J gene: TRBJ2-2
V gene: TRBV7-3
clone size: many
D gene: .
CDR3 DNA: TGTGCCAGCACCCTCCCCACCCTCGGGGAGCTGTTTTTT
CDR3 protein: CASTLPTLGELFF

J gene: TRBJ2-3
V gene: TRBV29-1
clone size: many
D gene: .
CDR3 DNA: TGCAGCGTCCCGGGACTCGGGGCAGATACGCAGTATTTT
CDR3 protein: CSVPGLGADTQYF

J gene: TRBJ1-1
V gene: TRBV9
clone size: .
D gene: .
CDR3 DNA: TGTGCCAGCAGCGTTCCCGACGGGATGAACACTGAAGCTTTCTTT
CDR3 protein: CASSVPDGMNTEAFF

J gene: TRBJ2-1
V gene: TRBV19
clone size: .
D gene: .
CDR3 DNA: TGTGCCAGTAGTATAAACAGTCACAATGAGCAGTTCTTC
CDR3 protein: CASSINSHNEQFF

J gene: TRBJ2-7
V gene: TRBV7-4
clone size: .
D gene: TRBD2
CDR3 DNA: TGTGCCAGCAGCTTACTAGCGGGAGCCCACGAGCAGTACTTC
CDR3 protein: CASSLLAGAHEQYF

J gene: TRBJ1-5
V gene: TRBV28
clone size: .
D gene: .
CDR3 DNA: TGTGCCAGCACTTTCCCCGGTCAGCCCCAGCATTTT
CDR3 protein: CASTFPGQPQHF

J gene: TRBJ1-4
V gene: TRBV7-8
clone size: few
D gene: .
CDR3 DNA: TGTGCCAGCAGCGACACGAAGGGGATGTGGACTAATGAAAAACTGTTTTTT
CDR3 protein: CASSDTKGMWTNEKLFF

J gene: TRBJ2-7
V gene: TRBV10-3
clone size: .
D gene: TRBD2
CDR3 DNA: TGTGCCATCAGTGAGCGCCCAGCGGGAGATATGAACGAGCAGTACTTC
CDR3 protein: CAISERPAGDMNEQYF

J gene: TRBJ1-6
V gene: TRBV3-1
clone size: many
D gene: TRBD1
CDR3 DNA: TGTGCCAGCAGCCAAGGACAGGGTAATTCACCCCTCCACTTT
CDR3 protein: CASSQGQGNSPLHF

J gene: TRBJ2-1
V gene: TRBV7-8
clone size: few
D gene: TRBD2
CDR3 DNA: TGTGCCAGCAGCTTAGGGGCGGGGGGCAGGAATGAGCAGTTCTTC
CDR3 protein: CASSLGAGGRNEQFF

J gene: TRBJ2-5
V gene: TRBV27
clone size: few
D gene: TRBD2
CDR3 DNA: TGTGCCAGCAGCCCTTACTGGGGGGGAGGGCAAGAGACCCAGTACTTC
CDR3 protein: CASSPYWGGGQETQYF

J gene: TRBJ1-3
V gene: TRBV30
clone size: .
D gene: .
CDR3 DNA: TGTGCCGCCGATAGGCTTCCCTCTGGAAACACCATATATTTT
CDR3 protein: CAADRLPSGNTIYF

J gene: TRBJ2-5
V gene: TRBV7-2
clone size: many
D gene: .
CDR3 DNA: TGTGCCAGCAGCTTGAAGGGGACCCAAGAGACCCAGTACTTC
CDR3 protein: CASSLKGTQETQYF

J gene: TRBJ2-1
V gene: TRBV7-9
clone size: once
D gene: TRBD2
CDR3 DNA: TGTGCCAGCAGATTCCTAGCGGGAGGTTACAATGAGCAGTTCTTC
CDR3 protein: CASRFLAGGYNEQFF

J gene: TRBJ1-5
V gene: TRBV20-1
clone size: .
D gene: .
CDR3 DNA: TGCAGTGCTACTAGCCTAATGCGACAGGTGAATCAGCCCCAGCATTTT
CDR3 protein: CSATSLMRQVNQPQHF

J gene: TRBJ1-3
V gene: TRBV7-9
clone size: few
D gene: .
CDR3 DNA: TGTGCCAGCAGCTTCCCTACAGGAATCGGTGGAAACACCATATATTTT
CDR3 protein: CASSFPTGIGGNTIYF

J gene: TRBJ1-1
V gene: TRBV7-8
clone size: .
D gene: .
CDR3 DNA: TGTGCCAGCCATACACGGAGGAACACTGAAGCTTTCTTT
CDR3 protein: CASHTRRNTEAFF

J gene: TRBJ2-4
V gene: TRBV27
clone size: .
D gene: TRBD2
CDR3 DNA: TGTGCCAGCAGTTTTAGCGGGGGTTTAGCCAAAAACATTCAGTACTTC
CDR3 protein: CASSFSGGLAKNIQYF

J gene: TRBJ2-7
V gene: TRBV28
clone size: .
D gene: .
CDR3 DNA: TGTGCCAGCAGTTCCGGGGGAGTGGGTTACGAGCAGTACTTC
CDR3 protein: CASSSGGVGYEQYF

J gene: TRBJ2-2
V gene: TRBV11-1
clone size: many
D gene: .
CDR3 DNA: TGTGCCAGCAGCTTAAAACGCCTAGCGAACACCGGGGAGCTGTTTTTT
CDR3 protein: CASSLKRLANTGELFF